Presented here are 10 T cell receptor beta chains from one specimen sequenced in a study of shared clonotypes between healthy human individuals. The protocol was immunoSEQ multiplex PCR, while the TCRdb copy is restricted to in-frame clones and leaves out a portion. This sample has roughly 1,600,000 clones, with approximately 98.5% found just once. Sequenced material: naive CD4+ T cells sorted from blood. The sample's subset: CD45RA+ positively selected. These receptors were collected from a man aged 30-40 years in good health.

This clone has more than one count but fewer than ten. The CDR3 DNA sequence: TGTGCCATCAGTGAGCCGGGACTAGCGGGAGGGGACGAGCAGTACTTC. It yields the protein CAISEPGLAGGDEQYF. This chain joins TRBV10-3 and TRBJ2-7, with TRBD2 matching 16 bases. This CDR3 comprises 16 residues. Trimming removed 2 bases from V and 5 bases from J; junction bases left unmatched: 3. CDR1 and CDR2 (germline): ENHRY, SYGVKD.

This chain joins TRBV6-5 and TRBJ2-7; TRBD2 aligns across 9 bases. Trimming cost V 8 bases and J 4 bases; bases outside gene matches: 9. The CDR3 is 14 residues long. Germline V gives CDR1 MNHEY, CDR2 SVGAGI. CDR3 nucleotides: TGTGCCAGCCGGAGGGCGGGAGGGGGGTACGAGCAGTACTTC. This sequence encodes CASRRAGGGYEQYF.

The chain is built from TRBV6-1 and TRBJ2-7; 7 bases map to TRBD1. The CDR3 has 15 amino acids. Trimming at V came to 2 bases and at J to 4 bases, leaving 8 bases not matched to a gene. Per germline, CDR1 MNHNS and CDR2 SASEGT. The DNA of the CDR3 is TGTGCCAGCAGTGAAACGCCCGGGACAGCTTACGAGCAGTACTTC. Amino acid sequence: CASSETPGTAYEQYF.

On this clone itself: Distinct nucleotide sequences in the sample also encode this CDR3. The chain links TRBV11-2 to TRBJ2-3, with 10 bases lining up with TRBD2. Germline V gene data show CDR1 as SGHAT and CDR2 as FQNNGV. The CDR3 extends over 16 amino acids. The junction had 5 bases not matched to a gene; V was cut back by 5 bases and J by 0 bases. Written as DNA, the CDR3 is TGTGCCAGCAGCCCACGGACTAGCGGTAGCACAGATACGCAGTATTTT. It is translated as CASSPRTSGSTDTQYF.

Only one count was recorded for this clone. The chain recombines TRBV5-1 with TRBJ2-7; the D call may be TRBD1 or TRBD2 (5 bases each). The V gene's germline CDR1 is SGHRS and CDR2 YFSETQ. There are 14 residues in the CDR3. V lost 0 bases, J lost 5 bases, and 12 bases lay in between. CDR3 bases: TGCGCCAGCAGCTTGGCGGGACGAGTCCACGAGCAGTACTTC. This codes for CASSLAGRVHEQYF.

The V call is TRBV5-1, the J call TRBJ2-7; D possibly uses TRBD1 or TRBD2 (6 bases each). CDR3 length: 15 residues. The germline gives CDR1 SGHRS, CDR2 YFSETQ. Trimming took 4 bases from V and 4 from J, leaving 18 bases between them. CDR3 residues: CASSPRVGGGYEQYF. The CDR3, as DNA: TGCGCCAGCAGCCCACGGGTGGGGGGCGGATACGAGCAGTACTTC.

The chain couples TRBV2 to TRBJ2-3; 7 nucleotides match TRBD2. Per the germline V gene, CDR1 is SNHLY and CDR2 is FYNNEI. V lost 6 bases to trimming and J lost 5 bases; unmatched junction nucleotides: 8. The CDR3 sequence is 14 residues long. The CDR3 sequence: CASRPRELEDTQYF. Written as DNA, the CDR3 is TGTGCCAGCAGGCCGCGGGAGTTGGAAGATACGCAGTATTTT.

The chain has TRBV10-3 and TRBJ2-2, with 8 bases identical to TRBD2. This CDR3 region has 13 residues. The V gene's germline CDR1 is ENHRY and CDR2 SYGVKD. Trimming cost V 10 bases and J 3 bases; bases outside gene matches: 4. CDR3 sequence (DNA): TGTGCCACCGGGAGGGCGGACACCGGGGAGCTGTTTTTT. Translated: CATGRADTGELFF.

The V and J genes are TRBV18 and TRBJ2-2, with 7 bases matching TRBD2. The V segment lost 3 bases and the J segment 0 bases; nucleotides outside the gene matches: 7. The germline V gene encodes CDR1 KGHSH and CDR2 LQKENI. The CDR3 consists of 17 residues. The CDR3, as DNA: TGTGCCAGCTCACCCCTACTAGCGACTGCGAACACCGGGGAGCTGTTTTTT. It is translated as CASSPLLATANTGELFF.

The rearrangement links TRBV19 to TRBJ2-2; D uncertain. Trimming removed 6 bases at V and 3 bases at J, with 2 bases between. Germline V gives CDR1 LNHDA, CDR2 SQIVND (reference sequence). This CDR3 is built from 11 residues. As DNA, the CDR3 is TGTGCCAGTAGGGACACCGGGGAGCTGTTTTTT. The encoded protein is CASRDTGELFF.